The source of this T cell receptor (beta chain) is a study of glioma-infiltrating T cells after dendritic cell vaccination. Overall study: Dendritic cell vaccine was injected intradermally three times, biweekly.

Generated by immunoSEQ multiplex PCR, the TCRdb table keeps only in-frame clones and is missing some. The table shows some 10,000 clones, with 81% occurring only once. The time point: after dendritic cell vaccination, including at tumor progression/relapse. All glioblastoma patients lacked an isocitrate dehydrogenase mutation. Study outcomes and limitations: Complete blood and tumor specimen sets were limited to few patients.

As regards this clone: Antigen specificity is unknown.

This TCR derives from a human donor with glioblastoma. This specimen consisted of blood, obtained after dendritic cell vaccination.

The CDR3 nucleotides read TGCGCCAGCAGCTTTACAGGGGCGTACGAGCAGTACTTC. It encodes CASSFTGAYEQYF. This sequence joins TRBV5-1 and TRBJ2-7, with TRBD1 matching over 7 bases. Germline lookup yields CDR1 SGHRS and CDR2 YFSETQ. With 2 bases clipped from V and 4 bases from J, the junction kept 3 bases outside the gene matches. This CDR3 has 13 residues.